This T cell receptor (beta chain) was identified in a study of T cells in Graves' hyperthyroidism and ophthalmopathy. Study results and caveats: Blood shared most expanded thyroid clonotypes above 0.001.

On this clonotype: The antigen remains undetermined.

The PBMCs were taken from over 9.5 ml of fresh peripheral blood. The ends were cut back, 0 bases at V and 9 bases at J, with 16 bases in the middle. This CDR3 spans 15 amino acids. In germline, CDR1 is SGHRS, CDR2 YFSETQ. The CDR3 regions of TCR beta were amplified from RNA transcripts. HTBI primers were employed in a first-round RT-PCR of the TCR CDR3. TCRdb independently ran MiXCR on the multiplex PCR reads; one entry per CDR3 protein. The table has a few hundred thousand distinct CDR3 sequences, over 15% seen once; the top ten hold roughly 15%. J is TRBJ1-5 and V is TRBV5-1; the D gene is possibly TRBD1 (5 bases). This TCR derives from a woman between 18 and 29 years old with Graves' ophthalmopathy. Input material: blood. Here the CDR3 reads CASSLDPGDGGPQHF. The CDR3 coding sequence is TGCGCCAGCAGCTTGGATCCAGGAGACGGGGGGCCCCAGCATTTT.